This T cell receptor (beta chain) emerged from a study of breast tumors, draining lymph nodes, adjacent tissues. Breast cancer patients provided tissue from their axillary draining lymph nodes. TCRdb independently ran MiXCR on the multiplex PCR reads; one entry per CDR3 protein. The table records about 230,000 distinct CDR3 sequences, about 30% of them present only once. The CDR3 runs to 15 residues. Deletions cut 2 bases from V and 3 bases from J, with 13 bases between. Germline V CDR1 and CDR2: SGHNT, YENEEA. Study conclusions and caveats: Tumors had less TCR diversity than lymph nodes, more than nontumor tissue. Data fit most tumor T cells coming from lymph node, expanding in tumor.

This clonotype has ten or more counts. Its target is unknown. Source material: axillary lymph node tissue. The sequence came from a female donor with breast cancer. Some clones in this sample may be carry-over from other donors' samples. The chain has TRBV11-3 and TRBJ1-2, with D possibly being TRBD1 (6 bases). This CDR3 is CASSLSWTDHYGYTF. The CDR3 DNA reads TGTGCCAGCAGCTTAAGTTGGACAGACCACTATGGCTACACCTTC.